The present T cell receptor (beta chain) was sequenced within a study of blood T cells in healthy people across ages. Study outcomes and limitations: In long-lived donors, naive CD4+ cell counts and diversity exceeded those of aged donors.

Researchers isolated at least 6.5 million PBMCs per sample. The CDR3 spans 14 residues. Details on this clonotype: Antigen specificity is unknown. The junction does not match germline at one end; this may be a read error.

Using a J-beta primer mix together with a sample-barcoded 5' primer, a second PCR was run for roughly 6 to 12 cycles. A template-switch adaptor with 12 random nucleotides tagged each cDNA molecule. TCRdb ran MiXCR on the 5' RACE reads and lists one entry per CDR3 protein. The table lists about 900,000 distinct CDR3 sequences, approximately 67% of them singletons, with 28% in the top ten. The sequenced sample consisted of blood. The clonotype comes from a man in his thirties or forties in good health. V is TRBV12-3 or TRBV12-4 and J is TRBJ1-2; D may be TRBD1 (5 bases). The CDR3 loop reads CASRETDRYYGYAF. In nucleotides, the CDR3 is TGTGCCAGCAGGGAGACAGATCGGTACTATGGCTACGCCTTC.